This T cell receptor beta chain was documented in a study of glioma-infiltrating T cells. General study results and limits: Tissue and blood shared very few CDR3 sequences. Tissue-blood divergence was below expectation in non-neoplastic patients, above in gliomas.

The germline CDR1 and CDR2 sequences are ENHRY and SYGVKD. The CDR3 totals 14 residues. The V and J ends lost 4 bases and 2 bases, in that order; junction bases with no gene match: 2. This clonotype was counted between two and nine times. Its antigen remains unidentified. Amplification of TCR alpha and beta CDR3 regions from RNA used iRepertoire nested multiplex PCR. TCRdb called the multiplex PCR reads again in MiXCR, with one record for every CDR3 protein. The sample has about 140,000 distinct CDR3 sequences, approximately 40% seen once; the top ten hold around 18%. The chain couples TRBV10-3 to TRBJ1-3; 7 nucleotides align to TRBD1. The source is a human donor with low-grade glioma or glioblastoma, undergoing nonglioma brain surgery, or in good health (not recorded which). The sample consisted of glioma tissue, nonneoplastic brain tissue, or PBMCs (not recorded which). The CDR3, as DNA: TGTGCCATCAGTGTGGGGACAGCTGGAAACACCATATATTTT. Its protein product is CAISVGTAGNTIYF.